This T cell receptor (beta chain) was identified in a study of shared clonotypes between healthy human individuals. Overall study results and limits: Larger richness was generally estimated for naive than memory subsets. The sharing of 4% to 5.5% of naive CD4 clonotypes was seen across several donors.

This CDR3 is built from 13 residues. Trimming took off 6 bases at V and 6 bases at J, with 11 bases between the two ends. From germline, CDR1 is MDHEN and CDR2 SYDVKM. A remark on this clone: The antigen remains undetermined.

The run depth of the assay was deep. Using approximately 200 ng DNA, roughly 33,000 T cell genomes, the sorted-subset replicate PCRs were run. The repertoire was sequenced with immunoSEQ multiplex PCR; TCRdb's copy has only in-frame clones and lacks some. The sample yields roughly 1,500,000 clones, approximately 98.5% seen once. The sample consisted of naive CD4+ T cells sorted from blood. The subset: CD45RA+ positively selected. V usage is TRBV28 and J usage is TRBJ2-2, with D possibly matching TRBD1 (6 bases). The TCR originated in a young man in good health. In DNA form, the CDR3 reads TGTGCCAGCAGGGCAGGGGATGCCGGGGAGCTGTTTTTT. This codes for CASRAGDAGELFF.